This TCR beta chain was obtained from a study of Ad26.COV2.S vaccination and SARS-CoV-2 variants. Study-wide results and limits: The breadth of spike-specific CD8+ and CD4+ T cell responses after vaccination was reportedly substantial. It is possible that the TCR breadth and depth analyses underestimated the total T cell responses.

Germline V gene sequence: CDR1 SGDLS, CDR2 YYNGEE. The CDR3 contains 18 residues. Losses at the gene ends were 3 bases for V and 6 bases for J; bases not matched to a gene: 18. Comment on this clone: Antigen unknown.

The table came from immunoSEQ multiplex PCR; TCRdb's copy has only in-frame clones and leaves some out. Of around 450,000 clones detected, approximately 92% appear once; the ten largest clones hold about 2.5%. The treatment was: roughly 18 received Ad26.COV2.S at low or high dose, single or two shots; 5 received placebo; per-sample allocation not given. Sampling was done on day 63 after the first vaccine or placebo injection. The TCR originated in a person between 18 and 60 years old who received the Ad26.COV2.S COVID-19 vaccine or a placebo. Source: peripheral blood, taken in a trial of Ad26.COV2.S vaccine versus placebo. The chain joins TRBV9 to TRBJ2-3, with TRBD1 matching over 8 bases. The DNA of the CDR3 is TGTGCCAGCAGCGGCGGGGTGAGAGGGCAGGGGGCTGATGATACGCAGTATTTT. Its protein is CASSGGVRGQGADDTQYF.